This is a list of T cell receptor beta chains from one sample in a study of T cell responses to AZD1222 COVID-19 vaccine. Some clones are missing from TCRdb's copy, which holds only in-frame ones; the method was immunoSEQ multiplex PCR. The sample comprises about 100,000 clones, about 87% of which are singletons, and around 15% rests with the top ten. The source material was peripheral blood, sampled on day 0 of AZD1222 vaccination. The receptors here all came from an adult in good health. The CDR3 runs from the conserved cysteine through the conserved F or W. Each record gives: J gene, V gene, clone size, D gene, CDR3 DNA, CDR3 protein. D genes are given only for firm matches. Not every row has a clone size; where given, it reads once, few, many or a size class.

j_gene: TRBJ2-3
v_gene: TRBV28
abundance: NA
d_gene: NA
CDR3nt: TGTGCCAGCGGGGCGGGCGGCATGACAGATACGCAGTATTTT
CDR3aa: CASGAGGMTDTQYF

j_gene: TRBJ2-1
v_gene: TRBV9
abundance: NA
d_gene: NA
CDR3nt: TGTGCCAGCAGCGTAGCTCAGGTAGTCCATACCGATGAGCAGTTCTTC
CDR3aa: CASSVAQVVHTDEQFF

j_gene: TRBJ1-2
v_gene: TRBV5-3
abundance: NA
d_gene: TRBD1
CDR3nt: TGTGCCAGAAGCTATGGACAGGATCATAACTATGGCTACACCTTC
CDR3aa: CARSYGQDHNYGYTF

j_gene: TRBJ1-1
v_gene: TRBV20-1
abundance: NA
d_gene: NA
CDR3nt: TGCAGTGCCGGAAGTAACACTGAAGCTTTCTTT
CDR3aa: CSAGSNTEAFF

j_gene: TRBJ1-6
v_gene: TRBV5-1
abundance: NA
d_gene: TRBD1
CDR3nt: TGCGCCAGCGCCGGGACAGTGAATTCAAATTCACCCCTCCACTTT
CDR3aa: CASAGTVNSNSPLHF

j_gene: TRBJ2-7
v_gene: TRBV4-1
abundance: NA
d_gene: TRBD1
CDR3nt: TGCGCCAGCAGCGGAGGGACAGGGTCTAGGGAGCAGTACTTC
CDR3aa: CASSGGTGSREQYF

j_gene: TRBJ2-1
v_gene: TRBV4-1
abundance: NA
d_gene: NA
CDR3nt: TGCGCCAGCAGCCACCCTGTCGGGGACTTGGAATACTACAATGAGCAGTTCTTC
CDR3aa: CASSHPVGDLEYYNEQFF

j_gene: TRBJ2-7
v_gene: TRBV9
abundance: NA
d_gene: NA
CDR3nt: TGTGCCAGCAGCGCTACCGGGACATTGGGCTCCTACGAGCAGTACTTC
CDR3aa: CASSATGTLGSYEQYF

j_gene: TRBJ1-5
v_gene: TRBV19
abundance: NA
d_gene: TRBD1
CDR3nt: TGTGCCAGTAGTAAGCGTGGGGACAGGGGTCAGCCCCAGCATTTT
CDR3aa: CASSKRGDRGQPQHF

j_gene: TRBJ2-7
v_gene: TRBV12-3/TRBV12-4
abundance: NA
d_gene: NA
CDR3nt: TGTGCCAGCAGTTTAATGGCTCAATGGGAGCAGTACTTC
CDR3aa: CASSLMAQWEQYF

j_gene: TRBJ2-3
v_gene: TRBV2
abundance: NA
d_gene: TRBD2
CDR3nt: TGTGCCCGCCGGGGGGGCACTAGCGGGGGGGTTATGAGAGATACGCAGTATTTT
CDR3aa: CARRGGTSGGVMRDTQYF

j_gene: TRBJ1-1
v_gene: TRBV28
abundance: few
d_gene: NA
CDR3nt: TGTGCCAGCAGTGCTCCCGGGGAGAACACTGAAGCTTTCTTT
CDR3aa: CASSAPGENTEAFF

j_gene: TRBJ1-5
v_gene: TRBV2
abundance: NA
d_gene: NA
CDR3nt: TGTGCCAGCAGTCGACAGAGCCTTCGGCCCCAGCATTTT
CDR3aa: CASSRQSLRPQHF

j_gene: TRBJ2-1
v_gene: TRBV29-1
abundance: NA
d_gene: TRBD2
CDR3nt: TGCAGCGGAGTAGCGGGGGGGCCAGGCAATGAGCAGTTCTTC
CDR3aa: CSGVAGGPGNEQFF

j_gene: TRBJ1-2
v_gene: TRBV27
abundance: NA
d_gene: TRBD1
CDR3nt: TGTGCCAGCAGCCAGGACAGGATCTATGGCTACACCTTC
CDR3aa: CASSQDRIYGYTF

j_gene: TRBJ1-1
v_gene: TRBV10-3
abundance: NA
d_gene: NA
CDR3nt: TGTGCCATCAGGGCGATAGGGGAAACACCCGAAGCTTTCTTT
CDR3aa: CAIRAIGETPEAFF

j_gene: TRBJ1-6
v_gene: TRBV2
abundance: NA
d_gene: TRBD1
CDR3nt: TGTGCCAGCAAGCCGACAGGGGAATCACCCCTCCACTTT
CDR3aa: CASKPTGESPLHF

j_gene: TRBJ2-7
v_gene: TRBV7-3
abundance: NA
d_gene: TRBD1
CDR3nt: TGTGCCAGCAGCTTTTCCGGGACAGGGGTCCACGAGCAGTACTTC
CDR3aa: CASSFSGTGVHEQYF

j_gene: TRBJ1-1
v_gene: TRBV3-1/TRBV3-2
abundance: NA
d_gene: NA
CDR3nt: TGTGCCAGCAGCCCCTTAATCCAGGGAAATACTGAAGCTTTCTTT
CDR3aa: CASSPLIQGNTEAFF

j_gene: TRBJ1-3
v_gene: TRBV29-1
abundance: NA
d_gene: TRBD1
CDR3nt: TGCAGCGTTGAAGTCCTTCGTGACAGGGGACACGTATATTTT
CDR3aa: CSVEVLRDRGHVYF

j_gene: TRBJ2-3
v_gene: TRBV7-6
abundance: NA
d_gene: NA
CDR3nt: TGTGCCAGCAGCTTGAGAGGACCGAACGTCGATACGCAGTATTTT
CDR3aa: CASSLRGPNVDTQYF

j_gene: TRBJ2-7
v_gene: TRBV18
abundance: NA
d_gene: NA
CDR3nt: TGTGCCAGCTCACCACCGGGGACCCAGAGCTCCTACGAGCAGTACTTC
CDR3aa: CASSPPGTQSSYEQYF

j_gene: TRBJ1-5
v_gene: TRBV6-2/TRBV6-3
abundance: NA
d_gene: NA
CDR3nt: TGTGCCAGCAGTTATCTCCCCCCCTGGACGCCCCTTGATCAGCCCCAGCATTTT
CDR3aa: CASSYLPPWTPLDQPQHF

j_gene: TRBJ1-2
v_gene: TRBV19
abundance: NA
d_gene: NA
CDR3nt: TGTGCCAGTAGTATCCAAGATCTCGGCTACACCTTC
CDR3aa: CASSIQDLGYTF

j_gene: TRBJ1-1
v_gene: TRBV16
abundance: NA
d_gene: TRBD1
CDR3nt: TGTGCCAGCAGCCGCAACTCGGGGGGACAGGGACAAACTGAAGCTTTCTTT
CDR3aa: CASSRNSGGQGQTEAFF

j_gene: TRBJ1-2
v_gene: TRBV2
abundance: NA
d_gene: NA
CDR3nt: TGTGCCAGCAGTGAAAGGAGAACGTCTGGCTATGGCTACACCTTC
CDR3aa: CASSERRTSGYGYTF

j_gene: TRBJ2-1
v_gene: TRBV7-9
abundance: NA
d_gene: NA
CDR3nt: TGTGCCAGCAGCTTACGGAAGATTAAGACAGGAACCTACAATGAGCAGTTCTTC
CDR3aa: CASSLRKIKTGTYNEQFF

j_gene: TRBJ1-1
v_gene: TRBV6-5
abundance: NA
d_gene: NA
CDR3nt: TGTGCCAGCAGTTACATGGGAGGAACTGAAGCTTTCTTT
CDR3aa: CASSYMGGTEAFF

j_gene: TRBJ1-2
v_gene: TRBV11-2
abundance: NA
d_gene: NA
CDR3nt: TGTGCCAGCAGCTTAGATCGGCCGGATGGCTACACCTTC
CDR3aa: CASSLDRPDGYTF